This TCR beta chain was sequenced for a study of T cells after yellow fever vaccination. Making TCR cDNA involved 5'RACE template switching, which added UMIs and a universal primer site. TCRdb processed the 5' RACE reads anew with MiXCR; each CDR3 protein has one entry. The top ten hold 14% of the sample, which has about 550,000 distinct CDR3 sequences, under 25% seen once. Only a few counts were recorded for this clonotype. Its antigen is currently unknown. Study-wide points: Across the CD4 and CD8 compartments, a small share of clonotypes was present in both.

The sequencing used PBMCs, collected 15 days after the yellow fever booster vaccination. This TCR came from a man aged 25-45 years who received the YFV17D yellow fever vaccine.

The CDR3 DNA sequence: TGTGCCAGCAGCCAAGGACTAGCGGGAGTCGATGAGCAGTTCTTC. Translating it yields CASSQGLAGVDEQFF. The chain carries TRBV3-1 and TRBJ2-1; 12 positions agree with TRBD2. CDR1 and CDR2 from the germline V gene are LGHDT and YNNKEL (reference sequence). The V segment lost 1 base and the J segment 8 bases; nucleotides outside the gene matches: 3. This CDR3 has 15 amino acids.